This entry lists 19 T cell receptor beta chains sequenced from one sample in a study of cytomegalovirus exposure and HLA in healthy donors. Profiling relied on immunoSEQ multiplex PCR, and the TCRdb table lists in-frame clones only, not all of them. The table lists about 56,000 clones, 96% of them singletons. The sequenced material came from PBMCs. The receptors come from a woman younger than 30 in good health and CMV-seronegative.

This chain joins TRBV6-1 and TRBJ2-1; 7 bases align to TRBD2. The trim removed 11 bases at V and 1 base at J, leaving 8 bases unmatched. The CDR3 covers 14 residues. Germline V gene data show CDR1 as MNHNS and CDR2 as SASEGT. The CDR3, as DNA: TGTGCCGTCCACATGGGGGGGTCCTACAATGAGCAGTTCTTC. This translates into CAVHMGGSYNEQFF.

The genes are TRBV7-3 and TRBJ2-1; 8 nucleotides line up with TRBD2. The V segment lost 2 bases and the J segment 0 bases; nucleotides outside the gene matches: 15. The CDR3 sequence is 20 residues long. Germline V CDR1 and CDR2: SGHTA, FQGTGA. DNA of the CDR3: TGTGCCAGCAGCTTAGCCGGTAGCCTAGCGGGCGCCCGCTCCTACAATGAGCAGTTCTTC. The encoded protein is CASSLAGSLAGARSYNEQFF.

The chain couples TRBV7-2 to TRBJ2-5, with no clear D. CDR1 is SGHTA and CDR2 is FQGNSA in the germline V gene. This CDR3 has 14 residues. V lost 1 base and J lost 5, with 11 bases in between. This CDR3 reads CASSLGPVGETQYF. In DNA form, the CDR3 reads TGTGCCAGCAGCTTAGGTCCGGTCGGGGAGACCCAGTACTTC.

V is TRBV7-9 and J is TRBJ2-5, with 8 positions matching TRBD1. The V gene end was trimmed by 5 bases and the J gene end by 4 bases; junction bases not matched to a gene: 6. Germline V gene data show CDR1 as SEHNR and CDR2 as FQNEAQ (reference sequence). This CDR3 region has 14 residues. CDR3: CASSLPGTGETQYF. DNA for the CDR3: TGTGCCAGCAGCCTCCCCGGGACAGGAGAGACCCAGTACTTC.

V is TRBV27 and J is TRBJ2-7; 7 positions agree with TRBD1. The CDR3 totals 12 residues. The germline V gene has CDR1 MNHEY and CDR2 SMNVEV (reference sequence). Losses at the gene ends were 4 bases for V and 3 bases for J; bases not matched to a gene: 0. CDR3 residues: CASSSGGYEQYF. In DNA form, the CDR3 reads TGTGCCAGCAGTTCAGGGGGCTACGAGCAGTACTTC.

The chain carries TRBV29-1 and TRBJ2-5, with a tentative D call TRBD2 (5 bases). The CDR3 is made up of 14 amino acids. Germline loops: CDR1 SQVTM, CDR2 ANQGSEA. The germline V and J ends were trimmed by 1 base and 5 bases, with 14 bases remaining between them. The CDR3, as DNA: TGCAGCGTTGAAGTGTGGCAGGCGGGCGAGACCCAGTACTTC. Translation: CSVEVWQAGETQYF.

V and J are TRBV7-8 and TRBJ2-4, with a tentative D call TRBD2 (5 bases). Trimming removed 1 base at V and 4 bases at J, with 14 bases between. CDR3 length: 16 amino acids. Germline CDR1 and CDR2: SGHVS and FQNEAQ. DNA for the CDR3: TGTGCCAGCAGCTTAGGGGGAGAGGGAATTAAAAACATTCAGTACTTC. This gives the protein CASSLGGEGIKNIQYF.

The chain recombines TRBV7-2 with TRBJ1-2, with 8 bases that match TRBD1. The CDR3 spans 16 residues. CDR1 is SGHTA, CDR2 FQGNSA, per germline. J was trimmed by 6 bases and V by 4 bases; bases with no gene match: 13. The DNA of the CDR3 is TGTGCCAGCAGCTCCCAACCGGGACAGGCCTGGAATGGCTACACCTTC. Encoded protein: CASSSQPGQAWNGYTF.

The rearrangement uses TRBV9 and TRBJ1-4; the D is unclear. CDR3 size: 13 residues. CDR1 SGDLS and CDR2 YYNGEE come from the germline V gene. With 5 bases removed from V and 7 bases from J, the gap between germline ends came to 12 bases. The CDR3 reads CASSGEGSEKLFF. CDR3 DNA sequence: TGTGCCAGCAGTGGAGAGGGTTCTGAAAAACTGTTTTTT. Supplemented by reference TRBV9 and TRBJ1-4, the full variable domain reads DSGVTQTPKHLITATGQRVTLRCSPRSGDLSVYWYQQSLDQGLQFLIQYYNGEERAKGNILERFSAQQFPDLHSELNLSSLELGDSALYFCASSGEGSEKLFFGSGTQLSVL.

V gene TRBV28 combines with J gene TRBJ2-5, with 12 positions matching TRBD2. This CDR3 has 16 residues. V lost 4 bases to trimming and J lost 5 bases; unmatched junction nucleotides: 8. CDR1 and CDR2 (germline): MDHEN, SYDVKM. The CDR3 DNA sequence: TGTGCCAGCAGTTCCCCGACTAGCGGGAGAAAGGAGACCCAGTACTTC. This gives the protein CASSSPTSGRKETQYF.

The chain carries TRBV28 and TRBJ1-1; the D is unclear. V was pared by 3 bases and J by 1 base, with 12 bases between. The CDR3 runs to 15 residues. Per germline, CDR1 MDHEN and CDR2 SYDVKM. The CDR3 region is CASSFMPGQNTEAFF. The CDR3 nucleotides are TGTGCCAGCAGTTTTATGCCAGGCCAGAACACTGAAGCTTTCTTT.

The rearrangement joins TRBV14 to TRBJ2-7; possible D gene TRBD1, 5 bases. The V end lost 4 bases, the J end lost 3 bases, and 13 bases lay between the germline ends. CDR3 size: 14 residues. The germline V gene encodes CDR1 SGHDN and CDR2 FVKESK. The CDR3 protein is CASSRAGIGYEQYF. The DNA of the CDR3 is TGTGCCAGCAGCCGAGCAGGGATCGGCTACGAGCAGTACTTC.

The chain couples TRBV19 to TRBJ1-4; 9 nucleotides agree with TRBD1. The V gene end was trimmed by 5 bases and the J gene end by 7 bases; junction bases not matched to a gene: 8. There are 15 residues in the CDR3. Germline V gene sequence: CDR1 LNHDA, CDR2 SQIVND (reference sequence). CDR3 residues: CASSAPTGGGEKLFF. The CDR3 nucleotides read TGTGCCAGTAGTGCCCCGACAGGGGGGGGTGAAAAACTGTTTTTT. Using reference TRBV19 and TRBJ1-4 for the parts outside the CDR3, the full variable domain is DGGITQSPKYLFRKEGQNVTLSCEQNLNHDAMYWYRQDPGQGLRLIYYSQIVNDFQKGDIAEGYSVSREKKESFPLTVTSAQKNPTAFYLCASSAPTGGGEKLFFGSGTQLSVL.

In this sample, this clone turned up once. One end of the junction is discordant with germline, which a read error may explain. This sample includes further DNA sequences coding for the same CDR3. The chain carries TRBV27 and TRBJ1-5; 7 bases are a match to TRBD1. CDR1 MNHEY and CDR2 SMNVEV come from the germline V gene (reference sequence). There are 14 residues in the CDR3. Here the CDR3 reads CASSKGQEHQPQHF. As DNA, the CDR3 is TGCGCCAGCAGCAAAGGACAGGAGCATCAGCCCCAGCATTTT.

The chain combines TRBV5-4 with TRBJ1-2, with D possibly being TRBD1 (5 bases). The ends were cut back, 2 bases at V and 4 bases at J, with 12 bases in the middle. CDR1 and CDR2 (germline): SGHNT, YYREEE (reference sequence). CDR3 size: 14 residues. The CDR3 DNA is TGTGCCAGCAGCTTTATGGTGGGGGGCTATGGCTACACCTTC. Translating it yields CASSFMVGGYGYTF. The complete variable domain, with remaining parts taken from reference TRBV5-4 and TRBJ1-2, reads ETGVTQSPTHLIKTRGQQVTLRCSSQSGHNTVSWYQQALGQGPQFIFQYYREEENGRGNFPPRFSGLQFPNYSSELNVNALELDDSALYLCASSFMVGGYGYTFGSGTRLTVV.

V gene TRBV5-1 combines with J gene TRBJ2-7; 10 nucleotides align to TRBD2. Germline V gives CDR1 SGHRS, CDR2 YFSETQ. The CDR3 is 16 residues long. Germline trimming cut 4 bases from V and 6 bases from J; bases unmatched to any gene: 13. The DNA for the CDR3 is TGCGCCAGCAGCCCACCCCTCGGGACTAGCGCTCTCGAGCAGTACTTC. Translated, it gives CASSPPLGTSALEQYF.

This chain links TRBV30 with TRBJ2-1; 8 bases align to TRBD2. Germline lookup yields CDR1 GTSNPN and CDR2 SVGIG (reference sequence). CDR3 length equals 13 residues. The V gene end was trimmed by 3 bases and the J gene end by 2 bases; junction bases not matched to a gene: 0. CDR3 nucleotides: TGTGCCTGGAGCGGGGGGGCCTACAATGAGCAGTTCTTC. Translation: CAWSGGAYNEQFF.

This sequence joins TRBV11-3 and TRBJ2-7; 7 nucleotides match TRBD2. The V gene's germline CDR1 is SGHNT and CDR2 YENEEA. V gave up 5 bases and J gave up 2 bases; unmatched junction bases: 3. The CDR3 has 13 amino acids. CDR3 in DNA: TGTGCCAGCAGCCCGGGACTAACCTACGAGCAGTACTTC. Amino acids: CASSPGLTYEQYF. The whole variable domain, filled in from reference TRBV11-3 and TRBJ2-7, reads EAGVVQSPRYKIIEKKQPVAFWCNPISGHNTLYWYLQNLGQGPELLIRYENEEAVDDSQLPKDRFSAERLKGVDSTLKIQPAELGDSAVYLCASSPGLTYEQYFGPGTRLTVT.

The chain couples TRBV19 to TRBJ1-5; D remains unclear. The CDR3 covers 13 residues. The germline CDR1 and CDR2 sequences are LNHDA and SQIVND (reference sequence). The V end was cut by 4 bases, the J end by 2 bases, with 6 bases between. The CDR3 DNA is TGTGCCAGTAGTACGGTTGGCAATCAGCCCCAGCATTTT. Encoded protein: CASSTVGNQPQHF.